This T cell receptor beta chain derives from a study of T cells in Graves' hyperthyroidism and ophthalmopathy. Authors of the study amplified TCR beta CDR3 regions from RNA transcripts. Carried out on the TCR CDR3, a first-round RT-PCR used the HTBI primer set. TCRdb used MiXCR to reprocess the multiplex PCR reads, holding one entry per CDR3 protein. The repertoire consists of around 720,000 distinct CDR3 sequences, with 30% to 40% occurring once and the leading ten covering less than 40%. V lost 0 bases to trimming and J lost 6 bases, with 4 bases between them. Germline assignment: CDR1 LNHNV and CDR2 YYDKDF (reference sequence). CDR3 length: 12 amino acids.

The sample was blood. The chain couples TRBV15 to TRBJ2-3; D not resolved. The origin of this receptor is a woman between 35 and 50 years old with Graves' hyperthyroidism. The CDR3 protein is CATSRDGDTQYF. The CDR3 DNA follows: TGTGCCACCAGCAGAGATGGGGATACGCAGTATTTT.